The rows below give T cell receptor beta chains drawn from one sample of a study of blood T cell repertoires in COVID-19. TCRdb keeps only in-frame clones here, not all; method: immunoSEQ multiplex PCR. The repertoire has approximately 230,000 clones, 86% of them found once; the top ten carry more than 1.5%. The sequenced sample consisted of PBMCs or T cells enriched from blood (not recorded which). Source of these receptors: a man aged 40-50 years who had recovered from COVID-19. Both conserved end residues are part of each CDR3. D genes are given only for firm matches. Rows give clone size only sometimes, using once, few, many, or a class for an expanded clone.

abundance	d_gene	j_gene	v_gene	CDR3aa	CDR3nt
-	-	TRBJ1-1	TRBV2	CASSGEANTEAFF	TGTGCCAGCAGTGGAGAGGCGAACACTGAAGCTTTCTTT
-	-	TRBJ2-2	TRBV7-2	CASSQAGQNTGELFF	TGTGCCAGCAGCCAAGCGGGACAAAACACCGGGGAGCTGTTTTTT
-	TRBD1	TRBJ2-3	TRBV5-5	CASSFGQATDTQYF	TGTGCCAGCAGCTTCGGACAGGCCACAGATACGCAGTATTTT
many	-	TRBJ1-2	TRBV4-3	CASSQDGLRGGYTF	TGCGCCAGCAGCCAGGACGGACTTCGCGGTGGCTACACCTTC
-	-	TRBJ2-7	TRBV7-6	CASSLEGTVAYEQYF	TGTGCCAGCAGCTTGGAGGGGACAGTCGCCTACGAGCAGTACTTC
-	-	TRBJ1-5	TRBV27	CASRTAGTNQPQHF	TGTGCCAGCAGGACGGCGGGGACCAATCAGCCCCAGCATTTT
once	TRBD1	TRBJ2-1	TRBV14	CASSLKPGQGAWEQFF	TGTGCCAGCAGCTTAAAACCGGGACAGGGGGCGTGGGAGCAGTTCTTC
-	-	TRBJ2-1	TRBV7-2	CASSRDSGGGEQFF	TGTGCCAGCAGCCGCGACTCGGGGGGCGGTGAGCAGTTCTTC
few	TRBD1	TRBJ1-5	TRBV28	CASMTGNNQPQHF	TGTGCCAGTATGACAGGGAACAATCAGCCCCAGCATTTT
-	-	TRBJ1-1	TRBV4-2	CASSAFGRGTEAFF	TGTGCCAGCAGCGCCTTCGGGAGGGGTACTGAAGCTTTCTTT
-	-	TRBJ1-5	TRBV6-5	CASRLLRRGNQPQHF	TGTGCCAGCAGGCTACTTCGGCGGGGCAATCAGCCCCAGCATTTT
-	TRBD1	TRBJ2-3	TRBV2	CASSPGTGGSTDTQYF	TGTGCCAGCAGTCCCGGGACAGGGGGTAGTACAGATACGCAGTATTTT
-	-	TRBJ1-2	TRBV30	CAWSVRGENYGYTF	TGTGCCTGGAGTGTACGGGGGGAGAACTATGGCTACACCTTC
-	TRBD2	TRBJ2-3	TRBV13	CASEVVGTSGTDTQYF	TGTGCCAGCGAAGTAGTTGGGACTAGCGGCACAGATACGCAGTATTTT
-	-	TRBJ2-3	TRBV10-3	CAITSGGGGRGDTQYF	TGTGCCATCACTTCGGGAGGCGGGGGCAGGGGAGATACGCAGTATTTT
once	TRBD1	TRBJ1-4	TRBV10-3	CAISPGGSNEKLFF	TGTGCCATCTCACCAGGGGGGAGTAATGAAAAACTGTTTTTT
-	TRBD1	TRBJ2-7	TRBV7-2	CASRGGGSYEQYF	TGTGCCAGCAGAGGGGGCGGCTCCTACGAGCAGTACTTC
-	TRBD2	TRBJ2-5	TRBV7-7	CASSLALLAGQETQYF	TGTGCCAGCAGCTTAGCGCTACTAGCGGGACAAGAGACCCAGTACTTC
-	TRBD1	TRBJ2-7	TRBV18	CASVRDRGNEQYF	TGTGCCAGCGTCCGGGACAGGGGGAACGAGCAGTACTTC
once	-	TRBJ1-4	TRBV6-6	CASSYWPAGDEKLFF	TGTGCCAGCAGTTACTGGCCGGCAGGGGACGAAAAACTGTTTTTT
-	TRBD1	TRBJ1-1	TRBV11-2	CASSIGTSRGAFF	TGTGCCAGCAGCATCGGGACCTCCAGGGGGGCTTTCTTT
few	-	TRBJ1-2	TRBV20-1	CSARDRQELTF	TGCAGTGCTAGAGATCGCCAGGAATTAACCTTC